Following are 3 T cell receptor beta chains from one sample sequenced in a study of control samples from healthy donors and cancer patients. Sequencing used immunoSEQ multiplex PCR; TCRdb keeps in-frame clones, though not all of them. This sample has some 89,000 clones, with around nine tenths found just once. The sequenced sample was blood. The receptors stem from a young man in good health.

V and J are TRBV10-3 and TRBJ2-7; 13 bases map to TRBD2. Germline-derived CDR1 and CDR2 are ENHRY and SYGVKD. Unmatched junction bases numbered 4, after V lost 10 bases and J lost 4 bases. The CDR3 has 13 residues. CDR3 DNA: TGTGCCACCGGGACTAGCGGGGCATACGAGCAGTACGTC. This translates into CATGTSGAYEQYV.

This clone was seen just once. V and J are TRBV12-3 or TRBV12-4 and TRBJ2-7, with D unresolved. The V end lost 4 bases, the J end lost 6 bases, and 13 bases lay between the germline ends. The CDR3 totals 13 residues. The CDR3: CASSSYRAFEQYF. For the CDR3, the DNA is TGTGCCAGCAGTTCCTACCGGGCCTTCGAGCAGTACTTC.

The CDR3 DNA reads as TGTGCCAGCAGCCCCCGGGACACTTACACAGATACGCAGTATTTT. Its translation is CASSPRDTYTDTQYF. V and J are TRBV7-9 and TRBJ2-3, with D possibly matching TRBD1 (6 bases). Deletions cut 5 bases from V and 2 bases from J, with 14 bases between. CDR3 length equals 15 residues. In germline, CDR1 is SEHNR, CDR2 FQNEAQ (reference sequence).